The 28 T cell receptor beta chains reported below all come from one sample, sequenced in a study of blood T cells in healthy people across ages. A sample-barcoded 5' primer and a J-beta primer mix were used in a second PCR of about 7 to 12 cycles. TCRdb passed the 5' RACE reads through MiXCR, listing each CDR3 protein once. Of hundreds of thousands of distinct CDR3 sequences listed, around two thirds were seen once; the top ten hold about a quarter. The sample was blood. All receptors derive from a man aged 25 to 40 in good health.

This rearrangement joins TRBV20-1 to TRBJ1-2; D unclear. Germline V gene data show CDR1 as DFQATT and CDR2 as SNEGSKA (reference sequence). Trimming stripped 0 bases from V and 6 bases from J, with 5 bases between. The CDR3 extends over 11 amino acids. The CDR3 is CSARDQNGYTF. The CDR3 region has the DNA TGCAGTGCTAGAGATCAGAATGGCTACACCTTC.

For this clonotype: A much larger clone differs by one base, so this may be a read error. The chain links TRBV7-9 to TRBJ1-2, with a tentative D call TRBD1 (5 bases). This CDR3 is built from 12 residues. CDR1 is SEHNR, CDR2 FQNEAQ, per germline (reference sequence). V was trimmed by 5 bases and J by 3 bases, leaving 7 bases between them. The CDR3 DNA reads TGTGCCAGCAGCCGAGGGGACTATGGCTACACCTTC. Translation gives CASSRGDYGYTF.

V gene TRBV2 combines with J gene TRBJ2-6; a weak D match, TRBD1 (5 bases). CDR3 size: 15 residues. Germline V gene lookup returns CDR1 SNHLY and CDR2 FYNNEI. V lost 3 bases and J 1 base, leaving 7 bases between the germline ends. CDR3 residues: CASSEGQSGANVLTF. The CDR3 DNA reads TGTGCCAGCAGTGAGGGGCAGTCTGGGGCCAACGTCCTGACTTTC.

The V call is TRBV7-9, the J call TRBJ2-7; TRBD2 agrees at 12 bases. CDR1 and CDR2 from the germline V gene are SEHNR and FQNEAQ (reference sequence). V lost 3 bases to trimming and J lost 1 base; unmatched junction nucleotides: 10. The CDR3 consists of 18 residues. The CDR3 DNA sequence: TGTGCCAGCAGCTTCACTAGCGGGGGGCGATTTCGGTCCTACGAGCAGTACTTC. Translating it yields CASSFTSGGRFRSYEQYF. The variable domain in full, completed from reference TRBV7-9 and TRBJ2-7, reads DTGVSQNPRHKITKRGQNVTFRCDPISEHNRLYWYRQTLGQGPEFLTYFQNEAQLEKSRLLSDRFSAERPKGSFSTLEIQRTEQGDSAMYLCASSFTSGGRFRSYEQYFGPGTRLTVT.

The table lists this clonotype with a few counts. The chain carries TRBV29-1 and TRBJ2-1; TRBD2 matches 12 bases. The CDR3 runs 16 residues. CDR1 SQVTM and CDR2 ANQGSEA come from the germline V gene. After removal of 6 bases from V and 0 bases from J, the junction contained 6 bases not matched to a gene. CDR3 loop: CSVLSSGGASYNEQFF. CDR3 in DNA: TGCAGCGTCCTATCTAGCGGGGGGGCCTCCTACAATGAGCAGTTCTTC.

This chain links TRBV29-1 with TRBJ1-2, with TRBD1 identical over 8 bases. This CDR3 spans 13 amino acids. Germline loops: CDR1 SQVTM, CDR2 ANQGSEA. The junction had 9 bases not matched to a gene; V was cut back by 4 bases and J by 8 bases. CDR3 amino acids: CSVAQPGGQGYTF. The CDR3 DNA is TGCAGCGTTGCGCAGCCAGGGGGCCAAGGCTACACCTTC.

J is TRBJ2-5 and V is TRBV6-5; D remains ambiguous. The V and J ends lost 1 base and 5 bases respectively, with 11 bases between them. This CDR3 spans 14 amino acids. Germline V CDR1 and CDR2: MNHEY, SVGAGI. The CDR3 coding sequence is TGTGCCAGCAGTTACTTGTCAATCCGGGAGACCCAGTACTTC. Encoded protein: CASSYLSIRETQYF.

The rearrangement links TRBV29-1 to TRBJ2-4; 8 bases map to TRBD2. The J call is in doubt because the DNA end fits TRBJ2-7 better. CDR1 and CDR2 from the germline V gene are SQVTM and ANQGSEA. The CDR3 is made up of 14 amino acids. CDR3 DNA: TGCAGCGTCGCAACTAGCGGACTCTCCTACGAGCAGTACTTC. This codes for CSVATSGLSYEQYF.

Points on this clonotype: Since a much larger clone is just one base distant, this may be a read error. V is TRBV6-2 or TRBV6-3 and J is TRBJ2-1; 8 nucleotides match TRBD2. V lost 5 bases and J lost 9; bases outside the gene matches: 9. This CDR3 comprises 14 residues. Germline V lookup: CDR1 MNHEY, CDR2 SVGEGT. For the CDR3, the DNA is TGTGCCAGCAGTGACGTCCGGGGGGGCCGTGAGCAGTTCTTC. It encodes CASSDVRGGREQFF.

This rearrangement joins TRBV27 to TRBJ1-5, with D unclear. The V end was cut by 4 bases, the J end by 0 bases, with 10 bases between. The CDR3 has 15 amino acids. Germline V gives CDR1 MNHEY, CDR2 SMNVEV (reference sequence). CDR3 protein: CASSYGPYSNQPQHF. CDR3 DNA: TGTGCCAGCAGTTATGGGCCCTATAGCAATCAGCCCCAGCATTTT.

The chain carries TRBV7-2 and TRBJ2-5, with D possibly matching TRBD2 (6 bases). The J call is doubtful: the DNA matches TRBJ2-7 better. The CDR3 extends over 14 amino acids. Per the germline V gene, CDR1 is SGHTA and CDR2 is FQGNSA. DNA of the CDR3: TGTGCCAGCAGCCGGGGGACGGAGGGCTACGAGCAGTACTTC. Its translation: CASSRGTEGYEQYF.

This clonotype showed up just once. The V call is TRBV20-1, the J call TRBJ2-3; D is unclear. Germline CDR1 reads DFQATT; CDR2 reads SNEGSKA (reference sequence). The germline V and J ends were trimmed by 5 bases and 2 bases, with 8 bases remaining between them. The CDR3 consists of 12 residues. The CDR3 protein is CSALTHTDTQYF. In DNA, the CDR3 is TGCAGTGCTTTGACCCACACAGATACGCAGTATTTT.

V usage is TRBV10-3 and J usage is TRBJ2-7; TRBD2 is a possible D gene (7 bases). CDR1 is ENHRY, CDR2 SYGVKD, per germline. With 8 bases removed from V and 6 bases from J, the gap between germline ends came to 14 bases. The CDR3 covers 12 residues. Here the CDR3 DNA reads TGTGCCATCCGGGGAGGGGGTGGCGAGCAGTACTTC. This sequence encodes CAIRGGGGEQYF.

CDR3 sequence: CASSLTDTNYGYTF. The CDR3 DNA reads as TGCGCCAGCAGCTTGACGGATACTAACTATGGCTACACCTTC. The rearrangement uses TRBV5-1 and TRBJ1-2, with D hard to call. The V gene's germline CDR1 is SGHRS and CDR2 YFSETQ. The CDR3 has 14 residues. V was shortened by 1 base and J by 0 bases, with 7 bases between the two germline ends.

CDR3 loop: CASSLGASGHNEQFF. In nucleotides, the CDR3 is TGTGCCAGCAGCTTAGGCGCGAGCGGCCACAATGAGCAGTTCTTC. The chain has TRBV11-2 and TRBJ2-1; the D gene is possibly TRBD2 (5 bases). Germline values: CDR1 SGHAT, CDR2 FQNNGV. This CDR3 comprises 15 residues. Deletions cut 1 base from V and 5 bases from J, with 12 bases between.

The V call is TRBV6-6, the J call TRBJ1-4; D perhaps matches TRBD1 (5 bases). From germline, CDR1 is MNHNY and CDR2 SVGAGI (reference sequence). V was clipped by 2 bases and J by 7 bases, with 11 bases between them. This CDR3 is 14 amino acids long. CDR3 bases: TGTGCCAGCAGTTACGGCAGGGAAGGTGAAAAACTGTTTTTT. Translation: CASSYGREGEKLFF.

The chain recombines TRBV4-3 with TRBJ1-4, with D possibly TRBD1 on 5 matching bases. The CDR3 is 16 residues long. The germline V gene encodes CDR1 LGHNA and CDR2 YSLEER. The V gene lost 0 bases and the J gene lost 0 bases, with 8 bases spanning the gap. CDR3 sequence reads: CASSQDGAATNEKLFF. The CDR3 nucleotides are TGCGCCAGCAGCCAAGACGGGGCTGCAACTAATGAAAAACTGTTTTTT.

This clonotype was found a few times. The chain carries TRBV24-1 and TRBJ2-1; D is unclear. The germline CDR1 and CDR2 sequences are KGHDR and SFDVKD. This CDR3 has 14 residues. Trimming pared 6 bases from V and 9 bases from J, leaving 17 bases between. The CDR3 here is CATSTSRSRGEQFF. In DNA, the CDR3 is TGTGCCACCAGTACCTCCCGGTCCCGCGGTGAGCAGTTCTTC.

The CDR3 loop reads CSVRTVSNQPQHF. Written as DNA, the CDR3 is TGCAGCGTTCGGACTGTTAGCAATCAGCCCCAGCATTTT. The gene calls are TRBV29-1 and TRBJ1-5; D unclear. Germline CDR1 and CDR2: SQVTM and ANQGSEA. The CDR3 length is 13 residues. Trimming took 5 bases from V and 0 from J, leaving 8 bases between them.

The J gene is TRBJ2-1, the V gene TRBV3-1; no definite D call. From germline, CDR1 is LGHDT and CDR2 YNNKEL (reference sequence). Trimming stripped 0 bases from V and 2 bases from J, with 8 bases between. The CDR3 has 15 residues. The DNA of the CDR3 is TGTGCCAGCAGCCAAGAGCACAGAACCTACAATGAGCAGTTCTTC. Translation gives CASSQEHRTYNEQFF.

This clonotype appeared a few times. The chain employs TRBV7-2 and TRBJ2-5, with 9 nucleotides matching TRBD2. Trimming took 1 base from V and 11 from J; bases not matched to a gene: 8. CDR1 is SGHTA and CDR2 is FQGNSA in the germline V gene. The CDR3 length is 14 residues. The CDR3 sequence is CASSLVERGVEQYF. CDR3 coding DNA: TGTGCCAGCAGCTTAGTGGAGCGGGGGGTTGAGCAGTACTTC.

This chain uses TRBV5-6 with TRBJ1-5; D call uncertain. The CDR3 has 14 amino acids. Trimming removed 4 bases at V and 0 bases at J, with 8 bases between. Germline loops: CDR1 SGHDT, CDR2 YYEEEE. CDR3 loop: CASSKSYSNQPQHF. DNA of the CDR3: TGTGCCAGCAGCAAGAGCTATAGCAATCAGCCCCAGCATTTT. The variable domain in full, completed from reference TRBV5-6 and TRBJ1-5, reads DAGVTQSPTHLIKTRGQQVTLRCSPKSGHDTVSWYQQALGQGPQFIFQYYEEEERQRGNFPDRFSGHQFPNYSSELNVNALLLGDSALYLCASSKSYSNQPQHFGDGTRLSIL.

This rearrangement joins TRBV6-6 to TRBJ1-5; D not resolved. Trimming removed 6 bases from V and 3 bases from J, with 3 bases in between. The V gene's germline CDR1 is MNHNY and CDR2 SVGAGI (reference sequence). The CDR3 contains 11 residues. The CDR3 region has the DNA TGTGCCAGCAGAACCAATCAGCCCCAGCATTTT. Translation gives CASRTNQPQHF.

The chain links TRBV24-1 to TRBJ2-1; D gene ambiguous. CDR3 size: 13 residues. Trimming left V 3 bases short and J 5 bases short, with 7 bases between. CDR1 KGHDR and CDR2 SFDVKD come from the germline V gene. The CDR3 region has the DNA TGTGCCACCAGTGATGCCCACCACAATGAGCAGTTCTTC. As protein: CATSDAHHNEQFF.

This clonotype was seen just once. As DNA, the CDR3 is TGTGCCTGGAGTGTAGGACAGGGAGTGTACTTC. This sequence encodes CAWSVGQGVYF. The chain joins TRBV30 to TRBJ2-7; 8 positions agree with TRBD1. Per germline, CDR1 GTSNPN and CDR2 SVGIG (reference sequence). The CDR3 covers 11 residues. V was pared by 0 bases and J by 12 bases, with 4 bases of the junction left unmatched.

The chain employs TRBV6-1 and TRBJ1-1; TRBD1 agrees at 8 bases. Unmatched junction bases numbered 10, after V lost 8 bases and J lost 5 bases. Germline CDR1 and CDR2: MNHNS and SASEGT. The CDR3 is 14 residues long. CDR3 residues: CASRRGPEGTEAFF. Written as DNA, the CDR3 is TGTGCCAGCCGCAGGGGGCCCGAGGGGACTGAAGCTTTCTTT.

The CDR3 sequence is CASSFGGQDYEQYF. CDR3 nucleotide sequence: TGTGCCAGCAGTTTTGGGGGACAGGACTACGAGCAGTACTTC. The chain couples TRBV27 to TRBJ2-7; TRBD1 aligns across 8 bases. The CDR3 runs to 14 residues. Germline lookup yields CDR1 MNHEY and CDR2 SMNVEV (reference sequence). V shed 3 bases and J 3 bases; nucleotides not matched to a gene: 4.

The chain is built from TRBV5-1 and TRBJ2-7; D not resolved. Germline CDR1 SGHRS, CDR2 YFSETQ. Trimming removed 0 bases from V and 2 bases from J, with 9 bases in between. There are 14 residues in the CDR3. The CDR3 spells CASSLDGSTYEQYF. The CDR3 nucleotides are TGCGCCAGCAGCTTGGATGGGTCCACCTACGAGCAGTACTTC.